Listed below are T cell receptor beta chains from one sample, sequenced in a study of response to subunit inactivated influenza vaccine. TCRdb ran MiXCR on the RT-PCR reads and lists one entry per CDR3 protein. The repertoire holds roughly 460,000 distinct CDR3 sequences, with roughly 11% as singletons. The sequencing used PBMCs from blood, collected roughly 46 days after vaccination. Source of these receptors: a man in his forties or fifties who received an inactivated influenza vaccine. Each CDR3 is given with its conserved first and last residue. D genes are given only for firm matches. A clone size is listed for some rows: how often the clone was seen (once, few, many), or a class if it is expanded.

clone_size	cdr3_length	d_call	j_call	v_call	cdr3_nt	cdr3_aa
.	14	TRBD1	TRBJ2-7	TRBV5-1	TGCGCCAGCAGCCCAGGACAGGGAGACTACGAGCAGTACTTC	CASSPGQGDYEQYF
.	13	.	TRBJ1-2	TRBV20-1	TGCAGTGCTACCCTGAGGGTAGACTATGGCTACACCTTC	CSATLRVDYGYTF
.	16	TRBD2	TRBJ2-7	TRBV28	TGTGCCAGCAGTCCCCGCAGGACTAGCGGGGGCTCGGCGCAGTACTTC	CASSPRRTSGGSAQYF
many	18	TRBD2	TRBJ2-1	TRBV4-1	TGCGCCAGCAGCCAAGATCCCCCAGCGGGGATGGGAGAGAATGAGCAGTTCTTC	CASSQDPPAGMGENEQFF
.	13	TRBD1	TRBJ1-1	TRBV6-1	TGTGCCAGCAGGACAGGGGCCGGGACTGAAGCTTTCTTT	CASRTGAGTEAFF
.	15	TRBD2	TRBJ2-7	TRBV11-3	TGTGCCAGCAGCTCGTCTAGCGGGACGGCCTACGAGCAGTACTTC	CASSSSSGTAYEQYF
few	19	TRBD2	TRBJ2-3	TRBV4-3	TGCGCCAGCAGCCAAGCCCAAGCGGGGCGATCCTCTAGCACAGATACGCAGTATTTT	CASSQAQAGRSSSTDTQYF
.	15	.	TRBJ2-7	TRBV12-3/TRBV12-4	TGTGCCAGCAGTCAAAAACTTGGGAGCTCCTACGAGCAGTACTTC	CASSQKLGSSYEQYF
few	13	.	TRBJ2-7	TRBV20-1	TGCAGTGCAGGCTCCCTGGGGGGCCGGGAGCAGTACTTC	CSAGSLGGREQYF
few	14	TRBD1	TRBJ2-5	TRBV9	TGTGCCAGCAGCGTAGGGGACAGCCAAGAGACCCAGTACTTC	CASSVGDSQETQYF
.	14	.	TRBJ2-3	TRBV20-1	TGCAGTGCGCTCTACGGGACTGCCACAGATACGCAGTATTTT	CSALYGTATDTQYF
many	13	TRBD1	TRBJ1-5	TRBV12-3/TRBV12-4	TGTGCCAGCAGATTGACAGGGGATCAGCCCCAGCATTTT	CASRLTGDQPQHF
.	15	.	TRBJ1-5	TRBV6-2/TRBV6-3	TGTGCCAGCAGTTACTGGGGGCGAGGCAATCAGCCCCAGCATTTT	CASSYWGRGNQPQHF
.	15	.	TRBJ2-3	TRBV12-3/TRBV12-4	TGTGCCAGCAGTTTAGCGTTTTCTGTCACAGATACGCAGTATTTT	CASSLAFSVTDTQYF
few	16	.	TRBJ2-1	TRBV5-1	TGCGCCAGCAGCCAACCGGGGGGCGGTTCCTACAATGAGCAGTTCTTC	CASSQPGGGSYNEQFF
few	14	.	TRBJ2-3	TRBV28	TGTGCCAGCAGCCCCCCCGGCCCCAAAGATACGCAGTATTTT	CASSPPGPKDTQYF
few	14	TRBD2	TRBJ2-5	TRBV20-1	TGCAGTGCTGGGGCGGGGGGGTCCCAAGAGACCCAGTACTTC	CSAGAGGSQETQYF
few	13	TRBD2	TRBJ2-5	TRBV29-1	TGCAGCGTGGGGCCGACGGGGGGAGAGACCCAGTACTTC	CSVGPTGGETQYF
few	15	.	TRBJ2-7	TRBV7-2	TGTGCCAGCAGCCAACTCGGACAAGGGGGGGGAGAGCAGTACTTC	CASSQLGQGGGEQYF
.	16	.	TRBJ2-1	TRBV4-3	TGCGCCAGCAGCCCCACTAGAGCGCTAGGAGGGAATGAGCAGTTCTTC	CASSPTRALGGNEQFF
many	17	TRBD2	TRBJ2-5	TRBV25-1	TGTGCCAGCAGTGAATACCTAGGGAGGGCCAGCCAAGAGACCCAGTACTTC	CASSEYLGRASQETQYF
.	16	.	TRBJ1-4	TRBV3-1	TGTGCCAGCAGCCGATCGGGCATTACAACTAATGAAAAACTGTTTTTT	CASSRSGITTNEKLFF
.	12	.	TRBJ2-1	TRBV12-3/TRBV12-4	TGTGCCAGCAGCGCCGACTACAATGAGCAGTTCTTC	CASSADYNEQFF
many	14	TRBD2	TRBJ2-5	TRBV29-1	TGCAGCGTTGGCACTCCGGGGGGACGGGAGACCCAGTACTTC	CSVGTPGGRETQYF
.	14	TRBD2	TRBJ2-1	TRBV7-9	TGTGCCAGCAGGTGGGCTAGCGGGGGAAATGAGCAGTTCTTC	CASRWASGGNEQFF
.	13	.	TRBJ1-5	TRBV6-1	TGTGCCAGCAGGTCCAATATAAATCAGCCCCAGCATTTT	CASRSNINQPQHF
few	15	.	TRBJ1-1	TRBV4-3	TGCGCCAGCAGCCAAGAGGGTTCCCTGAACACTGAAGCTTTCTTT	CASSQEGSLNTEAFF
.	13	TRBD1	TRBJ1-2	TRBV28	TGTGCCAGCAGTTTGTCAGGGGGTACGCGCTACACCTTC	CASSLSGGTRYTF
.	12	.	TRBJ2-3	TRBV30	TGTGCCTGGTCGAGGGACACAGATACGCAGTATTTT	CAWSRDTDTQYF
few	16	TRBD2	TRBJ2-3	TRBV7-9	TGTGCCAGCACCCATCCGGCGGGGACTAACACAGATACGCAGTATTTT	CASTHPAGTNTDTQYF
few	16	.	TRBJ1-3	TRBV6-5	TGTGCCAGCAGTTACTTACAGGGTTACGCTGGAAACACCATATATTTT	CASSYLQGYAGNTIYF
few	15	.	TRBJ1-6	TRBV4-3	TGCGCCAGCAGCCAAAAGGGGGACAATAATTCACCCCTCCACTTT	CASSQKGDNNSPLHF
.	14	.	TRBJ2-7	TRBV19	TGTGCCAGTAGTATTGGTGAGGGATCCTACGAGCAGTACTTC	CASSIGEGSYEQYF
.	15	.	TRBJ1-6	TRBV6-1	TGTGCCAGCAGGGGGTCCGGACGGAATAATTCACCCCTCCACTTT	CASRGSGRNNSPLHF
many	14	.	TRBJ2-7	TRBV4-3	TGCGCCAGCAGCCAAGGGGGGAGCTCCTACGAGCAGTACTTC	CASSQGGSSYEQYF
few	15	TRBD1	TRBJ2-1	TRBV5-6	TGTGCCAGCAGCTTGATCGGACAGGAATACAATGAGCAGTTCTTC	CASSLIGQEYNEQFF
few	14	TRBD2	TRBJ2-7	TRBV24-1	TGTGCCACCAGTGATTCCTACTCGGGAGGCGAGCAGTACTTC	CATSDSYSGGEQYF
few	14	.	TRBJ1-2	TRBV4-3	TGCGCCAGCAGCCAAGATCCTACTACCTATGGCTACACCTTC	CASSQDPTTYGYTF
.	13	.	TRBJ2-3	TRBV6-2/TRBV6-3	TGTGCCCCCCGCCCCTCGGACACAGATACGCAGTATTTT	CAPRPSDTDTQYF
.	13	.	TRBJ2-7	TRBV11-2	TGTGCCAGCAGCTTTAAGGAGACCTACGAGCAGTACTTC	CASSFKETYEQYF
.	13	TRBD1	TRBJ2-7	TRBV18	TGTGCCAGCTCCCCCGGGACAGGGAGCGAGCAGTACTTC	CASSPGTGSEQYF
few	14	.	TRBJ1-6	TRBV5-5	TGTGCCAGCAGCGGCACAGGGAATGAGTCACCCCTCCACTTT	CASSGTGNESPLHF
few	15	TRBD2	TRBJ2-7	TRBV27	TGTGCCAGCAGTCCCGGGACTAGCGGGAGGAGCGAGCAGTACTTC	CASSPGTSGRSEQYF